This T cell receptor beta chain was identified during a study of T cell responses to AZD1222 COVID-19 vaccine. Study-level findings and limits: Donors were chiefly white British, with a greater number of females, and clonal diversity was perhaps underestimated. Repertoire sampling occurred only after the peak T cell response. A reported finding is that nearly half of spike-specific TCRs target unmutated variant regions. Elevations in Spike-specific TCR breadth and depth followed administration of two AZD1222 doses.

With regard to this clone: Its specificity is not known.

The data were produced by immunoSEQ multiplex PCR, yet TCRdb's version contains in-frame clones alone and is incomplete. The sample has approximately 150,000 clones, just under 95% seen once. The source was peripheral blood, collected on day 0 of AZD1222 vaccination. The clonotype comes from an adult in good health.

This chain's CDR3 is CASSGQGTLRGYTF. For the CDR3, the DNA is TGTGCCAGCAGTGGACAGGGTACCCTTCGTGGCTACACCTTC. The V and J genes are TRBV2 and TRBJ1-2; TRBD1 agrees at 7 bases. Germline trimming cut 4 bases from V and 7 bases from J; bases unmatched to any gene: 9. CDR1 is SNHLY, CDR2 FYNNEI, per germline. CDR3 length equals 14 residues. Full variable domain (remainder filled in from reference TRBV2 and TRBJ1-2): EPEVTQTPSHQVTQMGQEVILRCVPISNHLYFYWYRQILGQKVEFLVSFYNNEISEKSEIFDDQFSVERPDGSNFTLKIRSTKLEDSAMYFCASSGQGTLRGYTFGSGTRLTVV.